This T cell receptor (beta chain) was identified in a study of cytomegalovirus exposure and HLA in healthy donors. Regarding the study as a whole: As a later analysis showed, a missense DCLRE1C variant was linked to trimming of TCR beta V- and J-genes.

The trim removed 4 bases at V and 5 bases at J, leaving 12 bases unmatched. From germline, CDR1 is SGHTA and CDR2 FQGNSA. This CDR3 has 18 amino acids. The PCR contained 60 Vbeta and 13 Jbeta primers. Here immunoSEQ multiplex PCR was the method, and the copy in TCRdb shows in-frame clones only, minus some. The data contain over 110,000 clones, about 80% of them singletons. Details on this clone: The antigen is undetermined.

The TCR originated in a woman between 55 and 75 years old in good health and CMV-seropositive. V and J are TRBV7-2 and TRBJ2-5; 14 nucleotides match TRBD2. Sequenced material: PBMCs. The CDR3 DNA is TGTGCCAGCAGCTCCCCTGGGGGGGGACTAGCGGGAGTTGAGACCCAGTACTTC. Its protein product is CASSSPGGGLAGVETQYF.